The T cell receptor beta chain described here comes from a study of CD8 T cells in ankylosing spondylitis. Study-wide results and limits: Reportedly, significant enrichment of disease-linked clones occurred in matched ankylosing spondylitis synovial fluid. Reports of some motif variants in reactive arthritis synovial fluid and blood predate this one. Several highly homologous variants formed a TCR beta motif that appeared characteristic of ankylosing spondylitis blood.

This clonotype occurred many times. Its antigen is as yet unknown. The CDR3 sequence is 14 residues long. V gave up 1 base and J gave up 6 bases; unmatched junction bases: 6. CDR1 is SQVTM and CDR2 is ANQGSEA in the germline V gene. Libraries for TCR beta were made by quantitative 5'-RACE with molecular barcodes. TCRdb used MiXCR to reprocess the 5' RACE reads, holding one entry per CDR3 protein. The table lists 100,000 to 150,000 distinct CDR3 sequences, roughly 9% of them singletons. The V gene is TRBV29-1, the J gene TRBJ2-7, with TRBD1 matching over 10 bases. The source is a male donor with ankylosing spondylitis or in good health (not recorded which). Sequencing was done on a sample of blood, either unsorted or a sorted T cell fraction (not recorded which). CDR3 coding DNA: TGCAGCGTTGAAGGGGGGACAGGGGATGGCGAGCAGTACTTC. Its translation is CSVEGGTGDGEQYF.